Listed below are T cell receptor beta chains from one sample, sequenced in a study of response to subunit inactivated influenza vaccine. Each CDR3 protein gets one entry after TCRdb re-called the RT-PCR reads with MiXCR. The table has around 540,000 distinct CDR3 sequences, approximately 10% seen once. The sequences come from PBMCs from blood, collected on the day of vaccination. Every receptor here comes from a man between 50 and 59 years old who received an inactivated influenza vaccine. Both conserved end residues are part of each CDR3. D genes are given only for firm matches. Where a row states a size, it is once, few, many or the class of an expanded clone; other rows omit it.

D	V	J	size	DNA	CDR3
TRBD1	TRBV5-1	TRBJ1-1	.	TGCGCCAGCAGCGCCTCCGGGACAGGGGACACTGAAGCTTTCTTT	CASSASGTGDTEAFF
TRBD1	TRBV7-2	TRBJ1-4	.	TGTGCCAGCAGCACGGACAGGGACGGAAAACTGTTTTTT	CASSTDRDGKLFF
TRBD1	TRBV6-2/TRBV6-3	TRBJ2-7	once	TGTGCCAGCAGAAAAACAGGGGGCACCTCCTACGAGCAGTACTTC	CASRKTGGTSYEQYF
TRBD2	TRBV15	TRBJ2-5	few	TGTGCCACCAGCAGAATTAGCGGGATTGGTGAGACCCAGTACTTC	CATSRISGIGETQYF
.	TRBV7-6	TRBJ1-3	.	TGTGCCAGCAGCTTAGCGGCAGGGGCTGGAAACACCATATATTTT	CASSLAAGAGNTIYF
.	TRBV7-2	TRBJ1-5	many	TGTGCCAGCAGCCCGGGAGGATTCAATCAGCCCCAGCATTTT	CASSPGGFNQPQHF
.	TRBV6-6	TRBJ2-1	few	TGTGCCGGGCGGGATCGGAACAATGAGCAGTTCTTC	CAGRDRNNEQFF
.	TRBV6-2/TRBV6-3	TRBJ2-3	few	TGTGCCAGCAGCCATCGCATTGAGGGGAGAACGGATACGCAGTATTTT	CASSHRIEGRTDTQYF
.	TRBV6-1	TRBJ2-7	few	TGTGCCAGCGATGCGGGACAGCATTACTCCTACGAGCAGTACTTC	CASDAGQHYSYEQYF
.	TRBV3-1	TRBJ2-7	many	TGTGCCAGCAGCCCCGATCCCTCCTACGAGCAGTACTTC	CASSPDPSYEQYF
.	TRBV7-7	TRBJ2-1	few	TGTGCTAGCAGCTTAACAGCCGGGGGGCGGATGGATGAGCAGTTCTTC	CASSLTAGGRMDEQFF
TRBD2	TRBV11-2	TRBJ2-1	.	TGTGCCAGCAGCTTAGTCTCTAGCGGGAGGGGTCGTAAGTACAATGAGCAGTTCTTC	CASSLVSSGRGRKYNEQFF
TRBD1	TRBV5-1	TRBJ2-6	.	TGCGCCAGCAGCTTGTGGGGACAGGGGTTATCTGGGGCCAACGTCCTGACTTTC	CASSLWGQGLSGANVLTF
.	TRBV28	TRBJ2-7	.	TGTGCCAGCAGTCAGATTAGGCTGCGGGGTCCCTACGAGCAGTACTTC	CASSQIRLRGPYEQYF
TRBD1	TRBV7-2	TRBJ1-1	.	TGTGCCAGCAGGAACGGACAGGGTCGAGCTGAAGCTTTCTTT	CASRNGQGRAEAFF
TRBD2	TRBV11-2	TRBJ2-2	.	TGTGCCAGCAGCTGGGCTAGCGGGAGAACCGGGGAGCTGTTTTTT	CASSWASGRTGELFF
.	TRBV7-9	TRBJ2-3	few	TGTGCCAGCAGCTTAGCGGCAGGGCTGGCAGATACGCAGTATTTT	CASSLAAGLADTQYF
TRBD2	TRBV7-6	TRBJ2-2	many	TGTGCCAGCAGCAAGAGGTTAGCGGGAGAGTTTTTATCGAACACCGGGGAGCTGTTTTTT	CASSKRLAGEFLSNTGELFF
.	TRBV24-1	TRBJ1-1	few	TGTGCCACCCCAAGTCCGGGTAAGGACACTGAAGCTTTCTTT	CATPSPGKDTEAFF
.	TRBV20-1	TRBJ2-1	many	TGCAGTGCTAGAGCGGGCCACAATGAGCAGTTCTTC	CSARAGHNEQFF
.	TRBV7-9	TRBJ2-1	few	TGTGCCAGCACCAACCTGTTAATTAACAATGAGCAGTTCTTC	CASTNLLINNEQFF
.	TRBV5-8	TRBJ2-2	.	TGTGCCAGCAGCCCCGGGAGAGGGGGTCACACCGGGGAGCTGTTTTTT	CASSPGRGGHTGELFF
.	TRBV12-3/TRBV12-4	TRBJ2-2	many	TGTGCCAGCAGTAATACGAACACCGGGGAGCTGTTTTTT	CASSNTNTGELFF
TRBD2	TRBV20-1	TRBJ2-1	few	TGCAGTGCTAGAGCCCTAGCGGGGGCCCTAAATGAGCAGTTCTTC	CSARALAGALNEQFF
.	TRBV10-3	TRBJ1-1	.	TGTGCCATCAGCGCAGTCCAGGGTGGCACTGAAGCTTTCTTT	CAISAVQGGTEAFF
TRBD2	TRBV4-2	TRBJ2-7	.	TGTGCCAGCAGCCAAATTAGCGGGAGGGCGCGTGAGCAGTACTTC	CASSQISGRAREQYF
.	TRBV4-1	TRBJ1-4	.	TGCGCCAGCAGCCTTGACAGGATTGCAACTAATGAAAAACTGTTTTTT	CASSLDRIATNEKLFF
TRBD1	TRBV9	TRBJ1-6	few	TGTGCCAGCAGCAGCGGGACAGGGGAATCACCCCTCCACTTT	CASSSGTGESPLHF
TRBD1	TRBV4-3	TRBJ2-6	.	TGCGCCAGCAGCCAAGAAAGAAATGGACAGGGGAGCTCTGGGGCCAACGTCCTGACTTTC	CASSQERNGQGSSGANVLTF
TRBD2	TRBV20-1	TRBJ2-7	.	TGCAGTGCTAGACAACTAGCGGGGCCGACTTACGAGCAGTACTTC	CSARQLAGPTYEQYF
TRBD2	TRBV20-1	TRBJ2-7	.	TGCAGTGCTAGAGATCGGCTTAGCGGGAGAGCTTATGAGCAGTACTTC	CSARDRLSGRAYEQYF
TRBD2	TRBV29-1	TRBJ2-2	.	TGCAGCGTTGAAGATCCGGCTAGCGGGAGTTCGAACACCGGGGAGCTGTTTTTT	CSVEDPASGSSNTGELFF
TRBD2	TRBV4-1	TRBJ2-5	few	TGCGCCAGCAGCCAGCCGGGACTAGCGAGAGAGACCCAGTACTTC	CASSQPGLARETQYF
.	TRBV9	TRBJ1-5	few	TGTGCCAGCAGCGTAGACCCGGGGACCCAGCCCCAGCATTTT	CASSVDPGTQPQHF
.	TRBV7-2	TRBJ1-6	many	TGTGCCAGCAGCTTCCAGGGTGGAGCTTATAATTCACCCCTCCACTTT	CASSFQGGAYNSPLHF
TRBD2	TRBV5-1	TRBJ2-2	.	TGCGCCAGCACCGGGGCTAGCGGTGCCCCCGGGGAGCTGTTTTTT	CASTGASGAPGELFF
.	TRBV20-1	TRBJ2-1	.	TGCAGTGCTAGAGATGTAGTAAAAGACTACAATGAGCAGTTCTTC	CSARDVVKDYNEQFF
TRBD2	TRBV7-2	TRBJ2-1	.	TGTGCCAGCAGCCCACGAAGGGACGCGGGGGGGCAGTTCTTC	CASSPRRDAGGQFF
TRBD2	TRBV5-5	TRBJ2-7	.	TGTGCCAGCAGCTCCCTTCGGGAGGCGTTGAACGAGCAGTACTTC	CASSSLREALNEQYF
.	TRBV10-3	TRBJ2-7	few	TGTGCCATCAGTGAGTCGGGGGGCGGGAGCGCCTACGAGCAGTACTTC	CAISESGGGSAYEQYF